The rows below give T cell receptor beta chains drawn from one sample of a study of blood T cell repertoires in COVID-19. Sequencing was performed with immunoSEQ multiplex PCR; in TCRdb, only in-frame clones are kept and a portion is missing. In the table there are around 180,000 clones, 89% of which are singletons. The specimen was PBMCs or T cells enriched from blood (not recorded which). All receptors come from a woman aged 40 to 50 with acute COVID-19. The CDR3 runs from the conserved cysteine through the conserved F or W. Fields, in order: J gene, D gene, clone size, V gene, CDR3 protein, CDR3 DNA. The D gene is left open where the match is weak. Clone sizes are given selectively: once, few, many, or a class where the clone is expanded.

j_call: TRBJ1-2
d_call: NA
clone_size: NA
v_call: TRBV29-1
cdr3_aa: CSVEFMGDLNYGYTF
cdr3_nt: TGCAGCGTTGAATTTATGGGAGATCTTAACTATGGCTACACCTTC

j_call: TRBJ1-1
d_call: TRBD1
clone_size: NA
v_call: TRBV28
cdr3_aa: CASSSGQGEITEAFF
cdr3_nt: TGTGCCAGCAGTTCGGGACAGGGGGAGATCACTGAAGCTTTCTTT

j_call: TRBJ2-1
d_call: TRBD2
clone_size: NA
v_call: TRBV5-1
cdr3_aa: CASSLAKASGPHNEQFF
cdr3_nt: TGCGCCAGCAGCTTGGCCAAGGCTAGCGGGCCTCACAATGAGCAGTTCTTC

j_call: TRBJ1-1
d_call: NA
clone_size: NA
v_call: TRBV7-2
cdr3_aa: CASSLKGGTEAFF
cdr3_nt: TGTGCCAGCAGCCTCAAAGGGGGCACTGAAGCTTTCTTT

j_call: TRBJ1-3
d_call: NA
clone_size: NA
v_call: TRBV2
cdr3_aa: CASNSGASGNTIYF
cdr3_nt: TGTGCCAGCAACTCAGGGGCGTCTGGAAACACCATATATTTT

j_call: TRBJ1-4
d_call: TRBD1
clone_size: NA
v_call: TRBV5-1
cdr3_aa: CASSLKGQSRANEKLFF
cdr3_nt: TGCGCCAGCAGCTTGAAGGGACAGTCGAGGGCTAATGAAAAACTGTTTTTT

j_call: TRBJ1-5
d_call: TRBD1
clone_size: once
v_call: TRBV27
cdr3_aa: CASSSGTGGNQPQHF
cdr3_nt: TGTGCCAGCAGTTCCGGGACAGGGGGAAATCAGCCCCAGCATTTT

j_call: TRBJ1-3
d_call: TRBD1
clone_size: NA
v_call: TRBV2
cdr3_aa: CASSEAGDSRTIYF
cdr3_nt: TGTGCCAGCAGTGAAGCAGGGGACAGCCGCACCATATATTTT

j_call: TRBJ1-3
d_call: TRBD1
clone_size: NA
v_call: TRBV7-8
cdr3_aa: CASRQGNGNTIYF
cdr3_nt: TGTGCCAGCCGACAGGGGAATGGAAACACCATATATTTT

j_call: TRBJ1-1
d_call: TRBD1
clone_size: NA
v_call: TRBV27
cdr3_aa: CASRALDRGLTEAFF
cdr3_nt: TGTGCCAGCAGGGCTCTGGACAGGGGATTGACTGAAGCTTTCTTT

j_call: TRBJ2-7
d_call: TRBD2
clone_size: NA
v_call: TRBV7-8
cdr3_aa: CASTLGTSGSDEQYF
cdr3_nt: TGTGCCAGCACCCTAGGGACTAGCGGGAGCGACGAGCAGTACTTC

j_call: TRBJ2-2
d_call: NA
clone_size: NA
v_call: TRBV7-9
cdr3_aa: CASNLGDLNTGELFF
cdr3_nt: TGTGCCAGCAACCTAGGGGACTTGAACACCGGGGAGCTGTTTTTT

j_call: TRBJ2-1
d_call: TRBD2
clone_size: NA
v_call: TRBV29-1
cdr3_aa: CSVEPGLADERSYNEQFF
cdr3_nt: TGCAGCGTTGAACCGGGACTAGCAGACGAGAGGTCCTACAATGAGCAGTTCTTC